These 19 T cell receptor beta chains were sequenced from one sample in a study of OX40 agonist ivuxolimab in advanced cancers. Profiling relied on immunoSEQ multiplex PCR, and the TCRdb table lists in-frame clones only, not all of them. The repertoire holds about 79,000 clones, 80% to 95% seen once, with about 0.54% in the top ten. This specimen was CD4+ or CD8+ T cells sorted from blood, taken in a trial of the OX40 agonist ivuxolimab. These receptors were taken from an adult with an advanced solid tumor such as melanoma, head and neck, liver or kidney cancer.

The CDR3 loop reads CASSMVGLAVSTGELFF. The CDR3 coding sequence is TGTGCCAGTAGTATGGTGGGACTAGCGGTGTCCACCGGGGAGCTGTTTTTT. The chain combines TRBV19 with TRBJ2-2; TRBD2 agrees at 11 bases. The CDR3 has 17 amino acids. Germline CDR1 reads LNHDA; CDR2 reads SQIVND (reference sequence). Trimming took 3 bases from V and 4 from J; bases not matched to a gene: 7.

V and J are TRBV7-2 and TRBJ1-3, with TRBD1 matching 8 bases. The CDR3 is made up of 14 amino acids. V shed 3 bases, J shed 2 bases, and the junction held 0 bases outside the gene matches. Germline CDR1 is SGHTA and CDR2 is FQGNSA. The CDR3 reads CASSLTGAGNTIYF. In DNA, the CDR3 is TGTGCCAGCAGCTTGACAGGGGCTGGAAACACCATATATTTT. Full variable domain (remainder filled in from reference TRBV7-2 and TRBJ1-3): GAGVSQSPSNKVTEKGKDVELRCDPISGHTALYWYRQSLGQGLEFLIYFQGNSAPDKSGLPSDRFSAERTGGSVSTLTIQRTQQEDSAVYLCASSLTGAGNTIYFGEGSWLTVV.

The CDR3 DNA sequence: TGTGCCAGTAGTATGGGAGCCTACAATGAGCAGTTCTTC. It specifies CASSMGAYNEQFF. The V call is TRBV19, the J call TRBJ2-1; D is perhaps TRBD2 (5 bases). Trimming removed 3 bases at V and 2 bases at J, with 5 bases between. CDR1 and CDR2 from the germline V gene are LNHDA and SQIVND (reference sequence). The CDR3 extends over 13 amino acids.

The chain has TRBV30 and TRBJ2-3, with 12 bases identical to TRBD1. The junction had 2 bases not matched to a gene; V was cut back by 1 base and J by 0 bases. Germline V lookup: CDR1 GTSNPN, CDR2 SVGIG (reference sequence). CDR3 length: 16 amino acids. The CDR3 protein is CAWSGDRGRSTDTQYF. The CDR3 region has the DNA TGTGCCTGGAGTGGGGACAGGGGGCGTAGCACAGATACGCAGTATTTT. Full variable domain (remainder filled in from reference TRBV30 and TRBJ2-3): SQTIHQWPATLVQPVGSPLSLECTVEGTSNPNLYWYRQAAGRGLQLLFYSVGIGQISSEVPQNLSASRPQDRQFILSSKKLLLSDSGFYLCAWSGDRGRSTDTQYFGPGTRLTVL.

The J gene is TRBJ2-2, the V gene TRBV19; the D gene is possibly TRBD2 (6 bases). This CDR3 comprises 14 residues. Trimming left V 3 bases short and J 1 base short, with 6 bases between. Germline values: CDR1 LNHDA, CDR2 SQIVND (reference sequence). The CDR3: CASSISGNTGELFF. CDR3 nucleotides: TGTGCCAGTAGTATTAGCGGGAACACCGGGGAGCTGTTTTTT.

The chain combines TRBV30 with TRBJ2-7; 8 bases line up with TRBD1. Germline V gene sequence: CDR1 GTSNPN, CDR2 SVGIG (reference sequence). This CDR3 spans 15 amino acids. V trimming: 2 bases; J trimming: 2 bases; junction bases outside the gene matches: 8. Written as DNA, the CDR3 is TGTGCCTGGAGTCCCGACAGGGGCCCTACCTACGAGCAGTACTTC. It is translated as CAWSPDRGPTYEQYF.

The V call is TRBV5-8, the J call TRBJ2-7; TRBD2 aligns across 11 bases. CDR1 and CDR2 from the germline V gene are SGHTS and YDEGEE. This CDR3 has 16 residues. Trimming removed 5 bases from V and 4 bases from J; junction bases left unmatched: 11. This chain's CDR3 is CASRDGLAGFRYEQYF. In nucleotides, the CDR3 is TGTGCCAGCAGGGATGGACTAGCGGGTTTTCGATACGAGCAGTACTTC.

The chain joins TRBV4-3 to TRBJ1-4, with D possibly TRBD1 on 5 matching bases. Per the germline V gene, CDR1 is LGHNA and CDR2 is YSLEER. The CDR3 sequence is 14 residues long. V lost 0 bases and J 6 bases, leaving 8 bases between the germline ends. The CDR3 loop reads CASSQDRGHEKLFF. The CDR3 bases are TGCGCCAGCAGCCAAGATAGGGGCCATGAAAAACTGTTTTTT.

The CDR3 loop is CAISEVTGVPRTSGTSSYNEQFF. Written as DNA, the CDR3 is TGTGCCATCAGTGAAGTGACAGGGGTTCCCCGGACTAGCGGGACGAGCTCCTACAATGAGCAGTTCTTC. The rearrangement links TRBV10-3 to TRBJ2-1; TRBD2 matches at 12 bases. J was trimmed by 0 bases and V by 3 bases; bases with no gene match: 21. The CDR3 covers 23 residues. Germline values: CDR1 ENHRY, CDR2 SYGVKD.

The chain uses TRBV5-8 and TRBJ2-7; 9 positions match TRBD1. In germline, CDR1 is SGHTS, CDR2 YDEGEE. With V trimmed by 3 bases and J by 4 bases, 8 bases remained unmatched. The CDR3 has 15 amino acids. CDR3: CASSSPGQGSYEQYF. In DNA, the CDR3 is TGTGCCAGCAGCTCACCGGGACAGGGTTCTTACGAGCAGTACTTC.

The CDR3 protein is CASSKERQVSGYTF. CDR3 in DNA: TGTGCCAGCAGTAAAGAACGACAGGTCTCAGGCTACACCTTC. V and J are TRBV6-5 and TRBJ1-2; tentative D call: TRBD1 (6 bases). This CDR3 has 14 amino acids. The germline V gene encodes CDR1 MNHEY and CDR2 SVGAGI. Trimming removed 5 bases at V and 8 bases at J, with 18 bases between.

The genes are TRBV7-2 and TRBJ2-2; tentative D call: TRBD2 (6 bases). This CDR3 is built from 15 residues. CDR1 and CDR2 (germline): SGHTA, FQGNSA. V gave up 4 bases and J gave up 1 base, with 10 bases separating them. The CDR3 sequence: CASSSGTGNTGELFF. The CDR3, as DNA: TGTGCCAGCAGCTCTGGGACTGGGAACACCGGGGAGCTGTTTTTT.

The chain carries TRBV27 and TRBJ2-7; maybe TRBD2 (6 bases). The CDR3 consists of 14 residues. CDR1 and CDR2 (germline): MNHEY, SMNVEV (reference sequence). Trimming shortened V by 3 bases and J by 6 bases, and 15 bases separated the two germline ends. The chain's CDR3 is CASSFRGTSAEQYF. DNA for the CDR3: TGTGCCAGCAGTTTTCGGGGGACCTCCGCCGAGCAGTACTTC.

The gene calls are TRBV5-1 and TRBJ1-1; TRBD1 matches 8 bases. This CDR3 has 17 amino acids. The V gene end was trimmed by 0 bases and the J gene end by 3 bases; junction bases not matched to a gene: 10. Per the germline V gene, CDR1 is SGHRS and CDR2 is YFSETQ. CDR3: CASSLGVQGAGYTEAFF. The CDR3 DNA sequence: TGCGCCAGCAGCTTGGGGGTGCAGGGGGCTGGTTACACTGAAGCTTTCTTT. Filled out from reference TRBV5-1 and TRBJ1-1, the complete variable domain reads KAGVTQTPRYLIKTRGQQVTLSCSPISGHRSVSWYQQTPGQGLQFLFEYFSETQRNKGNFPGRFSGRQFSNSRSEMNVSTLELGDSALYLCASSLGVQGAGYTEAFFGQGTRLTVV.

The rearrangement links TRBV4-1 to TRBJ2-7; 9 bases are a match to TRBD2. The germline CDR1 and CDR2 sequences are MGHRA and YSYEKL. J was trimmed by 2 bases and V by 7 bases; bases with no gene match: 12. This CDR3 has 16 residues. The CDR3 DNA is TGCGCCAGCACCCCCTACCTAGCGGGACGACCCTACGAGCAGTACTTC. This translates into CASTPYLAGRPYEQYF.

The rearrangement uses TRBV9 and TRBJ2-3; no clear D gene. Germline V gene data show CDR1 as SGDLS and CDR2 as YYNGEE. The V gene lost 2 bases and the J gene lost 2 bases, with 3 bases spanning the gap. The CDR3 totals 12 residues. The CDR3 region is CASSVDTDTQYF. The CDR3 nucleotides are TGTGCCAGCAGCGTCGACACAGATACGCAGTATTTT.

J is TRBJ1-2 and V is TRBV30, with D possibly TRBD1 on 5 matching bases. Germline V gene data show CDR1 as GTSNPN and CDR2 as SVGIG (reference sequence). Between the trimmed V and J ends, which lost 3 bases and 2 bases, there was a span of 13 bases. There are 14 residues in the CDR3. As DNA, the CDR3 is TGTGCCTGGAGAGACCGGGGGGGGAACTATGGCTACACCTTC. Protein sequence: CAWRDRGGNYGYTF. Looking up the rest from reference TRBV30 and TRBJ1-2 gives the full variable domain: SQTIHQWPATLVQPVGSPLSLECTVEGTSNPNLYWYRQAAGRGLQLLFYSVGIGQISSEVPQNLSASRPQDRQFILSSKKLLLSDSGFYLCAWRDRGGNYGYTFGSGTRLTVV.

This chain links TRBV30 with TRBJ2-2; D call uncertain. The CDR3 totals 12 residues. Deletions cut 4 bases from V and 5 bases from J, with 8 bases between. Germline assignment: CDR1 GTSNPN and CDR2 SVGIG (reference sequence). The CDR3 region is CAWTPSTGELFF. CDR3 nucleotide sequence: TGTGCCTGGACCCCCAGTACCGGGGAGCTGTTTTTT.

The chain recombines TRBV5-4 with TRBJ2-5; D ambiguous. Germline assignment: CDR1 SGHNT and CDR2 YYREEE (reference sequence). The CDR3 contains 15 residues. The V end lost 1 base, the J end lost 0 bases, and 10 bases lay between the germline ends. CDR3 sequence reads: CASSLRLGNQETQYF. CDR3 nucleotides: TGTGCCAGCAGCTTGAGGCTAGGGAACCAAGAGACCCAGTACTTC.